One sample yielded the 20 T cell receptor beta chains listed below, sequenced in a study of T cell responses to AZD1222 COVID-19 vaccine. The protocol was immunoSEQ multiplex PCR, while the TCRdb copy is restricted to in-frame clones and leaves out a portion. Here the sample spans approximately 130,000 clones, about nine tenths being singletons. The sample in question was peripheral blood, obtained 28 days after the second AZD1222 dose. Receptors originate from an adult who received the AZD1222 COVID-19 vaccine.

The rearrangement joins TRBV19 to TRBJ2-5, with 7 nucleotides matching TRBD1. The germline gives CDR1 LNHDA, CDR2 SQIVND (reference sequence). The CDR3 contains 13 residues. V was clipped by 2 bases and J by 3 bases; unmatched bases: 0. This CDR3 is CASSIQGEETQYF. CDR3 sequence (DNA): TGTGCCAGTAGTATACAGGGGGAAGAGACCCAGTACTTC.

This clone occurred a few times. The V call is TRBV14, the J call TRBJ1-1; D is undetermined. The CDR3 spans 15 residues. Germline V lookup: CDR1 SGHDN, CDR2 FVKESK. Trimming took off 2 bases at V and 10 bases at J, with 20 bases between the two ends. CDR3 sequence reads: CASSQTYVSAGRAFF. The CDR3, as DNA: TGTGCCAGCAGCCAAACCTACGTTTCTGCTGGGCGAGCTTTCTTT.

The J gene is TRBJ1-1, the V gene TRBV11-2; perhaps TRBD1 as D (6 bases). Trimming took off 4 bases at V and 6 bases at J, with 12 bases between the two ends. The CDR3 is made up of 13 amino acids. The germline V gene has CDR1 SGHAT and CDR2 FQNNGV. The CDR3 spells CASSSNRVPEAFF. The CDR3 DNA reads as TGTGCCAGCAGCTCCAACAGGGTCCCTGAAGCTTTCTTT.

The V and J genes are TRBV10-3 and TRBJ1-2; TRBD1 agrees at 11 bases. The trim removed 6 bases at V and 5 bases at J, leaving 5 bases unmatched. Germline CDR1 and CDR2: ENHRY and SYGVKD. The CDR3 loop spans 14 amino acids. The CDR3 coding sequence is TGTGCCATCAGCGGGGGACAGGGGGTATATGGCTACACCTTC. It encodes CAISGGQGVYGYTF.

The chain carries TRBV3-1 (or the pseudogene TRBV3-2) and TRBJ2-5; 7 bases align to TRBD2. The V gene's germline CDR1 is LGHDT and CDR2 YNNKEL (reference sequence). The length of the CDR3 is 15 residues. J was trimmed by 3 bases and V by 0 bases; bases with no gene match: 4. CDR3 nucleotide sequence: TGTGCCAGCAGCCAAGATTCGGCGGGAGAAGAGACCCAGTACTTC. Its protein product is CASSQDSAGEETQYF.

In nucleotides, the CDR3 is TGTGCCAGCAGCGATAGGGACAGGGGTAATGAAAAACTGTTTTTT. Translating gives CASSDRDRGNEKLFF. This chain uses TRBV7-8 with TRBJ1-4; 10 positions agree with TRBD1. V shed 5 bases, J shed 4 bases, and the junction held 4 bases outside the gene matches. Germline assignment: CDR1 SGHVS and CDR2 FQNEAQ. The CDR3 is 15 amino acids.

The chain carries TRBV5-6 and TRBJ2-3; D ambiguous. V was pared by 3 bases and J by 2 bases, with 10 bases between. Germline loops: CDR1 SGHDT, CDR2 YYEEEE. The CDR3 contains 14 residues. CDR3 region: CASSSPPNTDTQYF. CDR3 sequence (DNA): TGTGCCAGCAGCTCGCCCCCAAACACAGATACGCAGTATTTT.

This chain links TRBV10-1 with TRBJ2-1, with TRBD2 matching 8 bases. Germline V gene sequence: CDR1 WNHNN, CDR2 SYGVQD (reference sequence). The CDR3 consists of 15 residues. The V segment lost 4 bases and the J segment 2 bases; nucleotides outside the gene matches: 4. The CDR3 DNA sequence: TGCGCCAGCAGTGGGTCGGGACTAGCCTACAATGAGCAGTTCTTC. Its translation is CASSGSGLAYNEQFF.

The V call is TRBV11-2, the J call TRBJ1-2; 7 bases map to TRBD1. The length of the CDR3 is 15 residues. CDR1 is SGHAT, CDR2 FQNNGV, per germline. The V gene end was trimmed by 1 base and the J gene end by 3 bases; junction bases not matched to a gene: 5. The CDR3: CASSLAGGGHYGYTF. The DNA of the CDR3 is TGTGCCAGCAGCTTAGCCGGAGGGGGCCACTATGGCTACACCTTC.

The chain uses TRBV5-1 and TRBJ1-2, with D hard to call. The CDR3 is made up of 11 amino acids. CDR1 and CDR2 (germline): SGHRS, YFSETQ. Trimming removed 2 bases at V and 5 bases at J, with 4 bases between. The CDR3 DNA is TGCGCCAGCAGCTTAGGGTATGGCTACACCTTC. Its translation is CASSLGYGYTF.

The chain carries TRBV5-1 and TRBJ1-2, with D maybe TRBD1 (6 bases). The CDR3 runs 15 residues. Trimming took 1 base from V and 1 from J, leaving 11 bases between them. Germline V gene lookup returns CDR1 SGHRS and CDR2 YFSETQ. The CDR3 nucleotides are TGCGCCAGCAGCTTGCTCCAGGGGAATAACTATGGCTACACCTTC. Protein: CASSLLQGNNYGYTF.

The V gene is TRBV11-3, the J gene TRBJ2-5; TRBD2 aligns across 13 bases. The length of the CDR3 is 16 residues. V was clipped by 5 bases and J by 7 bases; unmatched bases: 10. The germline gives CDR1 SGHNT, CDR2 YENEEA. This CDR3 reads CASSLRLAGGPRTQYF. The CDR3 DNA follows: TGTGCCAGCAGCCTCCGACTAGCGGGGGGACCACGGACCCAGTACTTC.

This chain links TRBV25-1 with TRBJ2-7, with a weak D call TRBD1 (5 bases). The CDR3 length is 15 residues. V was clipped by 3 bases and J by 3 bases, with 15 bases between them. CDR1 is MGHDK and CDR2 is SYGVNS in the germline V gene. CDR3 region: CASSDPATDRYEQYF. The CDR3 DNA is TGTGCCAGCAGTGACCCGGCGACAGACCGCTACGAGCAGTACTTC.

The chain is built from TRBV7-9 and TRBJ1-1, with D possibly matching TRBD1 (6 bases). In germline, CDR1 is SEHNR, CDR2 FQNEAQ (reference sequence). The CDR3 extends over 15 amino acids. V gave up 5 bases and J gave up 2 bases, with 15 bases separating them. As DNA, the CDR3 is TGTGCCAGCAGCCGCCCGGGAGGGGGAAACACTGAAGCTTTCTTT. It codes for CASSRPGGGNTEAFF.

The chain recombines TRBV30 with TRBJ2-1; TRBD1 matches 7 bases. The CDR3 contains 14 residues. From germline, CDR1 is GTSNPN and CDR2 SVGIG (reference sequence). Germline trimming cut 0 bases from V and 7 bases from J; bases unmatched to any gene: 6. CDR3 DNA sequence: TGTGCCTGGAGTGTAGACAGGGTTGAGAATGAGCAGTTCTTC. It codes for CAWSVDRVENEQFF.

A few counts support this clone. The J gene is TRBJ2-7, the V gene TRBV27, with a weak D call TRBD1 (5 bases). The CDR3 extends over 14 amino acids. Trimming cost V 4 bases and J 2 bases, with 12 bases left between them. Germline CDR1 reads MNHEY; CDR2 reads SMNVEV (reference sequence). The CDR3 loop is CASSSQDRTYEQYF. CDR3 nucleotides: TGTGCCAGCAGTTCGCAAGACAGAACCTACGAGCAGTACTTC.

This clone has more than one count but fewer than ten. The V gene is TRBV29-1, the J gene TRBJ2-7, with TRBD2 as a possible D gene (6 bases). This CDR3 spans 14 amino acids. Germline V gene data show CDR1 as SQVTM and CDR2 as ANQGSEA. Trimming cost V 6 bases and J 1 base, with 16 bases left between them. The chain's CDR3 is CSVGRRGRSYEQYF. The CDR3 DNA sequence: TGCAGCGTCGGAAGGAGGGGTAGGTCCTACGAGCAGTACTTC.

The V and J genes are TRBV2 and TRBJ1-5, with TRBD1 identical over 7 bases. CDR1 is SNHLY and CDR2 is FYNNEI in the germline V gene. The CDR3 has 14 amino acids. V trimming: 6 bases; J trimming: 2 bases; junction bases outside the gene matches: 4. CDR3 nucleotide sequence: TGTGCCAGCAGAATTGACAGGGGCAATCAGCCCCAGCATTTT. This codes for CASRIDRGNQPQHF.

This clone is a singleton in its sample. The chain has TRBV29-1 and TRBJ1-2; 10 bases agree with TRBD1. The CDR3 extends over 14 amino acids. V was clipped by 0 bases and J by 6 bases; unmatched bases: 4. Germline CDR1 SQVTM, CDR2 ANQGSEA. CDR3 region: CSVEDPGQGNGYTF. The CDR3 nucleotides read TGCAGCGTTGAAGATCCGGGACAGGGGAATGGCTACACCTTC.

J is TRBJ2-3 and V is TRBV3-1 (or the pseudogene TRBV3-2); 9 positions agree with TRBD1. The germline CDR1 and CDR2 sequences are LGHDT and YNNKEL (reference sequence). The junction had 3 bases not matched to a gene; V was cut back by 4 bases and J by 4 bases. This CDR3 has 14 residues. CDR3 sequence (DNA): TGTGCCAGCAGCCCTACAGGGGGCGCAGATACGCAGTATTTT. Its protein is CASSPTGGADTQYF.